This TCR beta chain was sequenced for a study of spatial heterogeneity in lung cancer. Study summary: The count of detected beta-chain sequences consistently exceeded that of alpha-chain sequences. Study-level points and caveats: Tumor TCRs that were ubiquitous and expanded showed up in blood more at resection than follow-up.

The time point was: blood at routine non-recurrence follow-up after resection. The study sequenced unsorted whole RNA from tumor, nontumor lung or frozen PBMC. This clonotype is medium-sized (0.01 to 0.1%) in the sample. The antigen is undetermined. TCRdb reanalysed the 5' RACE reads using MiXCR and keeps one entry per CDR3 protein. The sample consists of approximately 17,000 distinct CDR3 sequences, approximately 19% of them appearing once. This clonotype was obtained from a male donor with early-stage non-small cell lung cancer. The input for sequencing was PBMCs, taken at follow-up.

In nucleotides, the CDR3 is TGTGCCAGCAGCACCCGGGACAGGGGATCGAACACTGAAGCTTTCTTT. Protein product: CASSTRDRGSNTEAFF. This chain links TRBV7-8 with TRBJ1-1, with 10 bases aligning to TRBD1. The CDR3 extends over 16 amino acids. Germline V gene data show CDR1 as SGHVS and CDR2 as FQNEAQ. V lost 5 bases to trimming and J lost 1 base; unmatched junction nucleotides: 7.